This T cell receptor (beta chain) was profiled in a study of metastatic and nonmetastatic thyroid tumors. Across the study: It was across blood and tumor or nodule tissue from malignant and benign thyroid patients that repertoires were compared. Findings of the study overall: Versus benign nodules, malignant thyroid tumors reportedly had significantly higher TCR beta diversity, in blood and tumor.

Germline CDR1 and CDR2: MDHEN and SYDVKM. The CDR3 loop spans 14 amino acids. V was cut by 8 bases and J by 0 bases, with 11 bases left in between. None of the patients had undergone any treatment ahead of thyroid surgery. Authors' methods: CDR3 differences across clinicopathological groups were used to build a distant-metastasis classifier for papillary thyroid cancer. TCRdb re-called the PCR reads through MiXCR. The V and J calls follow TCRdb's processing rather than the paper's. This sample has 15,000 or so clones; about 4% occur once, and the top ten carry about 22%. Concerning this clone: What it binds is not known.

The specimen sequenced was tumor tissue. V gene TRBV28 combines with J gene TRBJ2-1, with D hard to call. This clonotype was sampled from a female donor with papillary thyroid cancer or a benign thyroid nodule (not recorded which). Some clones in this sample may be carry-over from other donors' samples. CDR3 region: CASQDGYSYNEQFF. The CDR3 DNA reads TGTGCCAGCCAAGACGGGTACTCCTACAATGAGCAGTTCTTC.